These 29 T cell receptor beta chains came from one sample sequenced in a study of OX40 agonist ivuxolimab in advanced cancers. Assay: immunoSEQ multiplex PCR; the TCRdb copy retains only in-frame clones and omits some. The data hold roughly 80,000 clones, with about 86% observed a single time. Here the sequenced sample was CD4+ or CD8+ T cells sorted from blood, taken in a trial of the OX40 agonist ivuxolimab. These TCRs come from an adult with an advanced solid tumor such as melanoma, head and neck, liver or kidney cancer.

In this sample, this clone turned up a few times. The chain uses TRBV6-6 and TRBJ2-5, with TRBD1 as a possible D gene (5 bases). Trimming removed 7 bases at V and 5 bases at J, with 20 bases between. This CDR3 has 15 residues. In germline, CDR1 is MNHNY, CDR2 SVGAGI (reference sequence). The CDR3 sequence: CASTSRQPQQETQYF. The DNA of the CDR3 is TGTGCCAGCACTTCCCGACAGCCTCAGCAGGAGACCCAGTACTTC.

This chain joins TRBV5-5 and TRBJ2-6; D ambiguous. Looked up from germline, CDR1 is SGHKS and CDR2 is YYEKEE (reference sequence). V shed 0 bases and J shed 4 bases, with 8 bases lying between them. This CDR3 spans 15 amino acids. CDR3 coding DNA: TGTGCCAGCAGCTTGGTATGGTCCGGGGCCAACGTCCTGACTTTC. Its translation: CASSLVWSGANVLTF.

The chain employs TRBV9 and TRBJ1-5; TRBD1 aligns across 9 bases. Trimming at V came to 2 bases and at J to 6 bases, leaving 3 bases not matched to a gene. The CDR3 extends over 14 amino acids. The germline V gene encodes CDR1 SGDLS and CDR2 YYNGEE. The CDR3 coding sequence is TGTGCCAGCAGCGTCGGGACAGGGCCTCAGCCCCAGCATTTT. This encodes CASSVGTGPQPQHF.

This chain links TRBV7-6 with TRBJ1-2; perhaps TRBD1 as D (6 bases). Looked up from germline, CDR1 is SGHVS and CDR2 is FNYEAQ. The CDR3 extends over 16 amino acids. Trimming removed 1 base from V and 5 bases from J, with 17 bases in between. CDR3 in amino acids: CASSLDRQAGLYGYTF. The CDR3 coding sequence is TGTGCCAGCAGCTTAGACCGACAGGCAGGCCTATATGGCTACACCTTC.

The rearrangement links TRBV11-2 to TRBJ1-1; TRBD1 might be the D (6 bases). This CDR3 has 14 amino acids. Per germline, CDR1 SGHAT and CDR2 FQNNGV. V dropped 5 bases and J dropped 0 bases, with 10 bases sitting between them. CDR3 bases: TGTGCCAGCAGCGGGGGCATGGTGAACACTGAAGCTTTCTTT. Protein: CASSGGMVNTEAFF.

This chain links TRBV11-1 with TRBJ2-7, with D unresolved. V lost 5 bases to trimming and J lost 0 bases, with 8 bases between them. This CDR3 comprises 13 residues. Per germline, CDR1 SGHAT and CDR2 FQDESV (reference sequence). Here the CDR3 reads CASSPTTSYEQYF. The CDR3 coding sequence is TGTGCCAGCAGCCCAACTACCTCCTACGAGCAGTACTTC.

CDR3 DNA: TGTGCCAGTCAACTTCTTTCCAGCCTTATTCTTGAAGCTTTCTTT. Translating it yields CASQLLSSLILEAFF. The V gene is TRBV7-9, the J gene TRBJ1-1, with D unresolved. In germline, CDR1 is SEHNR, CDR2 FQNEAQ (reference sequence). V lost 9 bases and J 7 bases, leaving 24 bases between the germline ends. This CDR3 has 15 residues.

This rearrangement joins TRBV7-2 to TRBJ2-7; 14 positions agree with TRBD2. The J segment lost 2 bases and the V segment lost 5 bases, leaving 8 bases of the junction unmatched. Per germline, CDR1 SGHTA and CDR2 FQGNSA. The CDR3 contains 17 residues. The chain's CDR3 is CASSRGTSGSSTYEQYF. CDR3 sequence (DNA): TGTGCCAGCAGCCGAGGGACTAGCGGGAGTAGCACCTACGAGCAGTACTTC. Full variable domain (missing parts from reference TRBV7-2 and TRBJ2-7): GAGVSQSPSNKVTEKGKDVELRCDPISGHTALYWYRQSLGQGLEFLIYFQGNSAPDKSGLPSDRFSAERTGGSVSTLTIQRTQQEDSAVYLCASSRGTSGSSTYEQYFGPGTRLTVT.

This clone showed up just once. V gene TRBV6-5 combines with J gene TRBJ2-7, with 7 positions matching TRBD1. The V gene's germline CDR1 is MNHEY and CDR2 SVGAGI. Trimming at V came to 4 bases and at J to 5 bases, leaving 8 bases not matched to a gene. The CDR3 is 14 residues long. CDR3: CASSFRDRVNEQYF. The CDR3 DNA sequence: TGTGCCAGCAGTTTCCGGGACAGAGTGAACGAGCAGTACTTC.

In regard to this clone: Different DNA sequences within this sample yield the same CDR3. The chain uses TRBV28 and TRBJ2-7, with TRBD2 identical over 8 bases. The CDR3 has 15 residues. V trimming: 4 bases; J trimming: 1 base; junction bases outside the gene matches: 6. In germline, CDR1 is MDHEN, CDR2 SYDVKM. This chain's CDR3 is CASSSAGGGSYEQYF. The CDR3 region has the DNA TGTGCCAGCAGTTCGGCGGGAGGAGGGTCCTACGAGCAGTACTTC.

The chain couples TRBV28 to TRBJ1-2, with 12 bases that match TRBD1. The CDR3 extends over 15 amino acids. Germline CDR1 and CDR2: MDHEN and SYDVKM. V lost 5 bases, J lost 8 bases, and 9 bases stayed unmatched. The CDR3 region has the DNA TGTGCCAGCAGTACGGGGGACAGGGGGCTGGAAGGCTACACCTTC. This codes for CASSTGDRGLEGYTF.

V and J are TRBV7-9 and TRBJ1-5, with D perhaps matching TRBD1 (5 bases). This CDR3 contains 12 residues. CDR1 and CDR2 (germline): SEHNR, FQNEAQ (reference sequence). Trimming removed 6 bases at V and 7 bases at J, with 10 bases between. The CDR3 bases are TGTGCCAGCAGTCAGGGCGGCCAGCCCCAGCATTTT. It translates to CASSQGGQPQHF.

This clone is a singleton in its sample. The gene calls are TRBV11-1 and TRBJ2-7, with TRBD2 identical over 11 bases. From germline, CDR1 is SGHAT and CDR2 FQDESV (reference sequence). V lost 5 bases, J lost 3 bases, and 6 bases stayed unmatched. The CDR3 spans 15 residues. The CDR3 region has the DNA TGTGCCAGCAGCCAGCCGGGGACTAGCGGCTACGAGCAGTACTTC. It translates to CASSQPGTSGYEQYF.

The chain has TRBV10-3 and TRBJ1-1, with D unresolved. V was shortened by 6 bases and J by 2 bases, with 10 bases between the two germline ends. Germline lookup yields CDR1 ENHRY and CDR2 SYGVKD. This CDR3 comprises 13 residues. In DNA form, the CDR3 reads TGTGCCATCAGGACCCCGGGAAACACTGAAGCTTTCTTT. It is translated as CAIRTPGNTEAFF.

The CDR3 DNA sequence: TGTGCCAGCAGTTTATTTCTAGCGGGTCTAAGGGCGGGGGAGAACACCGGGGAGCTGTTTTTT. It encodes CASSLFLAGLRAGENTGELFF. The genes are TRBV28 and TRBJ2-2; 8 nucleotides agree with TRBD2. After removal of 1 base from V and 1 base from J, the junction contained 17 bases not matched to a gene. This CDR3 contains 21 residues. Germline V lookup: CDR1 MDHEN, CDR2 SYDVKM.

The J gene is TRBJ2-3, the V gene TRBV5-4, with a possible D match to TRBD1 (6 bases). The V end lost 4 bases, the J end lost 3 bases, and 15 bases lay between the germline ends. CDR3 size: 15 residues. Germline CDR1 SGHNT, CDR2 YYREEE (reference sequence). The CDR3 region is CASSLQNRATDTQYF. CDR3 coding DNA: TGTGCCAGCAGCCTCCAGAACAGGGCAACAGATACGCAGTATTTT. The full variable domain, in which reference TRBV5-4 and TRBJ2-3 provide the parts outside the CDR3, is ETGVTQSPTHLIKTRGQQVTLRCSSQSGHNTVSWYQQALGQGPQFIFQYYREEENGRGNFPPRFSGLQFPNYSSELNVNALELDDSALYLCASSLQNRATDTQYFGPGTRLTVL.

This chain joins TRBV6-1 and TRBJ1-6, with D uncertain. CDR3 length: 12 amino acids. Germline V gives CDR1 MNHNS, CDR2 SASEGT. V was pared by 5 bases and J by 7 bases, with 6 bases between. The CDR3 loop is CASSFGNSPLHF. The CDR3 region has the DNA TGTGCCAGCAGTTTCGGGAATTCACCCCTCCACTTT.

This chain links TRBV19 with TRBJ2-1, with TRBD1 identical over 12 bases. V was pared by 5 bases and J by 0 bases, with 14 bases of the junction left unmatched. CDR1 is LNHDA, CDR2 SQIVND, per germline (reference sequence). The CDR3 covers 20 residues. This CDR3 is CASSSRDRGLETSSYNEQFF. For the CDR3, the DNA is TGTGCCAGTAGTTCCCGGGACAGGGGGCTTGAAACTAGCTCCTACAATGAGCAGTTCTTC. The full variable domain, its missing parts supplied by reference TRBV19 and TRBJ2-1, is DGGITQSPKYLFRKEGQNVTLSCEQNLNHDAMYWYRQDPGQGLRLIYYSQIVNDFQKGDIAEGYSVSREKKESFPLTVTSAQKNPTAFYLCASSSRDRGLETSSYNEQFFGPGTRLTVL.

In this sample, this clone turned up a few times. The chain joins TRBV27 to TRBJ2-5, with D maybe TRBD1 (6 bases). Germline CDR1 reads MNHEY; CDR2 reads SMNVEV (reference sequence). V dropped 6 bases and J dropped 4 bases, with 15 bases sitting between them. The CDR3 is 14 amino acids. The CDR3 DNA reads TGTGCCAGCAGCCAGGGGCCCCGAACAGAGACCCAGTACTTC. Its protein is CASSQGPRTETQYF.

The V and J genes are TRBV18 and TRBJ1-2; 10 nucleotides line up with TRBD1. CDR3 length equals 13 residues. Germline CDR1 KGHSH, CDR2 LQKENI. V gave up 2 bases and J gave up 7 bases; unmatched junction bases: 1. Here the CDR3 reads CASSPGTGVGYTF. The CDR3 DNA reads as TGTGCCAGCTCACCAGGGACAGGGGTTGGCTACACCTTC.

This clone was seen once. V is TRBV6-1 and J is TRBJ1-6; D gene unclear. From germline, CDR1 is MNHNS and CDR2 SASEGT. This CDR3 contains 14 residues. V lost 2 bases and J lost 4, with 6 bases in between. This CDR3 reads CASSEKRYNSPLHF. The DNA of the CDR3 is TGTGCCAGCAGTGAAAAACGTTATAATTCACCCCTCCACTTT.

The chain recombines TRBV15 with TRBJ2-3, with TRBD2 matching over 14 bases. V lost 3 bases to trimming and J lost 0 bases; unmatched junction nucleotides: 5. The CDR3 length is 18 residues. Germline CDR1 reads LNHNV; CDR2 reads YYDKDF (reference sequence). The DNA of the CDR3 is TGTGCCACCAGCAGTGGACTAGCGGGGGGACTAAGCACAGATACGCAGTATTTT. Amino acid sequence: CATSSGLAGGLSTDTQYF.

The chain employs TRBV4-1 and TRBJ2-4; TRBD1 matches at 7 bases. The CDR3 has 14 amino acids. The J segment lost 5 bases and the V segment lost 4 bases, leaving 5 bases of the junction unmatched. Germline CDR1 MGHRA, CDR2 YSYEKL. The CDR3 bases are TGCGCCAGCAGCCCTCAGGGGGTCCAAAACATTCAGTACTTC. This translates into CASSPQGVQNIQYF.

The gene calls are TRBV7-9 and TRBJ1-4; D might be TRBD1 (5 bases). The V gene's germline CDR1 is SEHNR and CDR2 FQNEAQ (reference sequence). CDR3 length: 14 amino acids. With 2 bases removed from V and 7 bases from J, the gap between germline ends came to 11 bases. This chain's CDR3 is CASSLRGTGEKLFF. Here the CDR3 DNA reads TGTGCCAGCAGCTTAAGAGGGACTGGTGAAAAACTGTTTTTT.

This rearrangement joins TRBV30 to TRBJ2-7, with a weak D call TRBD1 (5 bases). Trimming pared 3 bases from V and 2 bases from J, leaving 5 bases between. Germline assignment: CDR1 GTSNPN and CDR2 SVGIG (reference sequence). The CDR3 sequence is 11 residues long. The CDR3 nucleotides read TGTGCCTGGAGAGGGGCCTACGAGCAGTACTTC. Protein sequence: CAWRGAYEQYF.

The genes are TRBV10-2 and TRBJ1-5; D might be TRBD1 (5 bases). CDR1 and CDR2 (germline): WSHSY, SAAADI. The V gene lost 6 bases and the J gene lost 0 bases, with 15 bases spanning the gap. CDR3 length: 16 amino acids. CDR3 bases: TGCGCCAGCAGGGGGGGGACGGCGAATAGCAATCAGCCCCAGCATTTT. This codes for CASRGGTANSNQPQHF.

This clone was detected a few times. The chain uses TRBV7-9 and TRBJ2-1; D is unclear. Germline loops: CDR1 SEHNR, CDR2 FQNEAQ (reference sequence). The CDR3 loop spans 12 amino acids. V was pared by 5 bases and J by 7 bases, with 9 bases between. CDR3 region: CASSPQTNEQFF. The CDR3 DNA follows: TGTGCCAGCAGCCCACAGACTAATGAGCAGTTCTTC.

In the case of this clone: A junction end diverges from the germline sequence, so it may reflect a read error. The same CDR3 also results from other DNA sequences found in this sample. This chain connects TRBV7-8 to TRBJ1-1; the D is unclear. CDR3 size: 16 residues. Germline-derived CDR1 and CDR2 are SGHVS and FQNEAQ. CDR3 bases: TGTGCCAGCAGCTTAGAGGCTGCGGTTATGAACACTGAGGCTTTCTTT. Residues: CASSLEAAVMNTEAFF.

The chain combines TRBV5-6 with TRBJ1-1; unclear D gene. Germline assignment: CDR1 SGHDT and CDR2 YYEEEE. CDR3 size: 16 residues. Trimming pared 4 bases from V and 2 bases from J, leaving 18 bases between. The CDR3 bases are TGTGCCAGCAGCCCAATCAGTTTAGTTGGCAACACTGAAGCTTTCTTT. It yields the protein CASSPISLVGNTEAFF.